Reported below is one T cell receptor (beta chain). The data were obtained in a study of immune cell composition in non-small cell lung cancer. Normal lung was taken at the farthest possible site, at least 3 cm from tumour. TCRdb keeps only in-frame clones here, not all; method: immunoSEQ multiplex PCR. This repertoire shows about 2,000 clones, about 80% found once; its top ten account for 12%. Germline CDR1 is SQVTM and CDR2 is ANQGSEA. This CDR3 has 14 amino acids. The J segment lost 4 bases and the V segment lost 3 bases, leaving 5 bases of the junction unmatched. The TCR sequence derives from a human donor with non-small cell lung cancer. The material sequenced was non-adjacent lung tissue. The rearrangement joins TRBV29-1 to TRBJ2-1, with TRBD2 matching 8 bases. The CDR3 region has the DNA TGCAGCGTTGATCCAGCGGGGGTATACAATGAGCAGTTCTTC. Residues: CSVDPAGVYNEQFF.